This T cell receptor (beta chain) was captured by sequencing in a study of blood T cells in healthy people across ages. About the study: The capture of about one barcoded beta molecule per two T cells was achieved by template switching.

Study-level results: Because donor CMV status was unknown, expanded clonotype changes were possibly confounded.

The use of a sample-barcoded 5' primer and a J-beta primer mix characterized a second PCR of about 7 to 12 cycles. Tagging of each cDNA molecule was performed by a template-switch adaptor with 12 random nucleotides. Individual samples furnished no less than 3 million CDR3-containing paired-end reads apiece. TCRdb analysed the 5' RACE reads with MiXCR anew, one entry per CDR3 protein. Here the sample spans about 1.1 million distinct CDR3 sequences, around two fifths being singletons. As for this clonotype: Its target is unknown.

V was pared by 7 bases and J by 0 bases, with 21 bases of the junction left unmatched. The germline CDR1 and CDR2 sequences are MNHNS and SASEGT. The CDR3 runs to 20 residues. The genes are TRBV6-1 and TRBJ1-1; TRBD1 matches 9 bases. The TCR comes from a man aged 18 to 29 in good health. The sequenced sample was blood. The CDR3, as DNA: TGTGCCAGCACCCGGGGAGGCTCTGACAGGGGGATTTCTTTGAACACTGAAGCTTTCTTT. It is translated as CASTRGGSDRGISLNTEAFF.